This entry describes one T cell receptor beta chain. Its antigen is still unknown. Base-call qualities are not available, and no considerably larger clone is one nucleotide away. This sample's time point label indicates: about 28 days (+/-7) after the second vaccine dose. AZD1222 recipients whose second dose came at about 4 weeks and those whose second dose came at about 12 weeks were combined into one group, since spike-specific TCR depth and breadth did not differ between the two schedules. The vaccinee samples were drawn from two UK trials, COV001 and COV002, one of which was a single-blind randomized controlled phase 2/3 trial testing AZD1222 (ChAdOx1 nCoV-19) in healthy adults. Trial participant PBMC samples were collected at day 0 and day 28 after the second dose for TCRbeta chain sequencing. These data are taken from a study of T cell responses to AZD1222 COVID-19 vaccine (TCRdb year 2021). Regarding the study in general: TCR sequencing covered 233 trial participants: 207 given two doses of AZD1222 and 26 given two doses of MenACWY control vaccine. Trial participants were enrolled by age into subgroups of 18-55, 56-69 and 70-plus years, and around 150, 28 and 57 TCR-sequenced participants, respectively, were included in these subgroups. Overall study results and their limits: Nearly half of unique spike-specific TCRs reportedly recognized epitopes outside regions mutated in the B.1.351 and B.1.1.7 variants. The 56-69-year group was small, and its depth increase did not reach significance, likely because of low power. Conclusions about previously exposed vaccinees are limited because only six or seven AZD1222 recipients were SARS-CoV-2 seropositive at baseline. CD4 TCRs associated with the vaccine covered the entire spike protein, and the dominant responses were in regions 160-218 and 743-854. A significant rise in spike-specific TCR breadth and depth was observed after two AZD1222 doses relative to day 0 and relative to MenACWY recipients. Participants were mostly white British, with more females than males. The authors suggested clonal diversity may have been underestimated. No day 14 peak-response samples were available, so repertoires were characterized only after the peak T cell response.

The CDR3 regions of human TCRbeta chains were subjected to immunosequencing. In the source study's methods: TCRs in the repertoires were matched against a reference library of SARS-CoV-2-specific TCRs that had been generated with the MIRA antigen-specificity platform. Breadth was defined as the fraction of unique TCRs that were SARS-CoV-2-associated, and depth was defined as the fraction of total T cells that were SARS-CoV-2-associated. Using the MIRA data, each spike-specific TCR was assigned both to the spike region to which the TCR was reactive and to a CD4 or CD8 class. Log10-transformed breadth and depth values were compared by one-way ANOVA with Sidak's multiple comparisons tests. TCRdb stores this immuneACCESS table with in-frame sequences only. Part of the clones is absent; in the studies checked, under half of the shortfall reflects unresolved V genes, and no reason is known for the rest. Clonal size and the V and J genes are those of that table, whereas D and trimming came from the DNA. The table for this sample lists approximately 100,000 clones; about 89% of them were counted only once. The ten biggest clones cover roughly 10% of the sample.

V loses 5 bases of germline sequence and J loses 3 bases, and the interval between the two ends is 17 bases. CDR1 LGHDT and CDR2 YNNKEL are derived from the germline V gene (reference sequence). The CDR3 runs 15 amino acids, cysteine and phenylalanine included. Here the CDR3 DNA is all that survives: 45 bases in frame from base 1. The origin of this receptor is an adult who received the AZD1222 COVID-19 vaccine. The rearranged chain carries TRBV3-1 (or the pseudogene TRBV3-2) and TRBJ2-7; perhaps TRBD2 is the D gene, with 5 bases matching. Sequencing used peripheral blood, obtained 28 days after the second AZD1222 dose. The DNA sequence is as follows: TGTGCCAGCAGCTCTGGGTACGGGGAAAACTACGAGCAGTACTTC. The translation is CASSSGYGENYEQYF.